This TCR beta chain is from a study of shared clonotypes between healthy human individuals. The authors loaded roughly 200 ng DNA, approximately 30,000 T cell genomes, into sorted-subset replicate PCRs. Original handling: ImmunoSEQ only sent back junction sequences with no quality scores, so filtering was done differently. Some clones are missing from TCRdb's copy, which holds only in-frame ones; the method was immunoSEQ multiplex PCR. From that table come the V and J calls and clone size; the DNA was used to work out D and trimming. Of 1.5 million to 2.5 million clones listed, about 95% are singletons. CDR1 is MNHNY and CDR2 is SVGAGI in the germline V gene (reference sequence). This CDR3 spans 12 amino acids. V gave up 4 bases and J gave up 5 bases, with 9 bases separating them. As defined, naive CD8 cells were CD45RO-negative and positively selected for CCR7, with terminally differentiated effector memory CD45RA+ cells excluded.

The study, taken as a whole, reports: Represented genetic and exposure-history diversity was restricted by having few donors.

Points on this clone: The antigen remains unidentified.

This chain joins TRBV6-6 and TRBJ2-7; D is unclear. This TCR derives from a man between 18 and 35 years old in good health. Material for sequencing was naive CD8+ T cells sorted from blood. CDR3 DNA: TGTGCCAGCAGTTCTCTTGGGGACGAGCAGTACTTC. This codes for CASSSLGDEQYF.